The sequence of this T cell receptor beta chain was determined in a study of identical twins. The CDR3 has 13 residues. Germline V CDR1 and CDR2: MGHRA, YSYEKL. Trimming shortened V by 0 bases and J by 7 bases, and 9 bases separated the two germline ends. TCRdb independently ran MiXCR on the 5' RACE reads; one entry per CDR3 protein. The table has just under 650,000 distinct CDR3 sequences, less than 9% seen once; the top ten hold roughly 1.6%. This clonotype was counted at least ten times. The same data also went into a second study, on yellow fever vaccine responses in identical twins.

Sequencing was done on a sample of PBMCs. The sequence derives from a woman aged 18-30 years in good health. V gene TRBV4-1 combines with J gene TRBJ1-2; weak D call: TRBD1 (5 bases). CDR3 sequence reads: CASSQDLGAGYTF. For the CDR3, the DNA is TGCGCCAGCAGCCAAGATCTCGGGGCTGGCTACACCTTC.